The 9 T cell receptor beta chains listed next were all sequenced from one sample in a study of blood T cells in healthy people across ages. A second PCR of 7 to 11 cycles used a sample-barcoded 5' primer and a J-beta primer mix. TCRdb independently ran MiXCR on the 5' RACE reads; one entry per CDR3 protein. The table shows 600,000 or so distinct CDR3 sequences, with about 45% occurring only once. Specimen: blood. The receptor set was obtained from an elderly man in good health.

To note about this clonotype: A read error may produce the germline difference seen at one junction end. This rearrangement joins TRBV12-3 or TRBV12-4 to TRBJ2-7; unclear D gene. This CDR3 is 14 amino acids long. This CDR3 is CASSVAWGRHEQYF. CDR3 bases: TGTGCCAGCAGTGTAGCATGGGGTCGGCACGAGCAGTACTTC.

The chain has TRBV30 and TRBJ2-7, with TRBD2 matching 7 bases. The DNA matches TRBJ2-5 better at its end, which makes the J call doubtful. The CDR3 is made up of 13 amino acids. Germline V lookup: CDR1 GTSNPN, CDR2 SVGIG (reference sequence). CDR3 sequence: CAWSVAGFETQYF. The DNA of the CDR3 is TGTGCCTGGAGTGTAGCGGGGTTCGAGACCCAGTACTTC.

The rearrangement uses TRBV7-3 and TRBJ2-3, with a possible D match to TRBD1 (6 bases). Looked up from germline, CDR1 is SGHTA and CDR2 is FQGTGA. Trimming took off 2 bases at V and 2 bases at J, with 8 bases between the two ends. This CDR3 spans 14 amino acids. The CDR3 sequence is CASSLGQPTDTQYF. CDR3 nucleotides: TGTGCCAGCAGCTTAGGACAGCCCACAGATACGCAGTATTTT.

As for this clonotype: The germline gene is not matched at one end of the junction; a read error may be the cause. V gene TRBV4-3 combines with J gene TRBJ2-3, with 10 positions matching TRBD2. The germline V gene encodes CDR1 LGHNA and CDR2 YSLEER. The CDR3 totals 15 residues. The CDR3 protein is CASSRGTSDGDTLYF. The CDR3 DNA sequence: TGCGCCAGCAGCCGCGGGACTAGCGATGGAGATACGCTGTATTTT.

This clonotype was detected only once. The junction shows a germline mismatch at one end, possibly a read error. CDR3 loop: CAISEQLAGGRGERFF. Written as DNA, the CDR3 is TGTGCCATCAGTGAACAACTAGCGGGGGGGCGAGGTGAGCGGTTCTTC. This sequence joins TRBV10-3 and TRBJ2-1, with TRBD2 identical over 13 bases. Looked up from germline, CDR1 is ENHRY and CDR2 is SYGVKD. The CDR3 has 16 residues.

The chain has TRBV7-2 and TRBJ2-3; D unresolved. The V and J ends lost 8 bases and 6 bases respectively, with 12 bases between them. Germline V CDR1 and CDR2: SGHTA, FQGNSA. There are 12 residues in the CDR3. CDR3 residues: CASGAFFDTQYF. The CDR3 bases are TGTGCCAGCGGAGCCTTCTTTGATACGCAGTATTTT.

CDR3 amino acids: CASGSSGRDLETQYF. Written as DNA, the CDR3 is TGTGCTAGTGGTTCAAGCGGGCGCGATCTTGAGACCCAGTACTTC. The V and J genes are TRBV12-5 and TRBJ2-5; a weak D match, TRBD2 (6 bases). Deletions cut 4 bases from V and 5 bases from J, with 17 bases between. CDR3 size: 15 residues. CDR1 and CDR2 from the germline V gene are LGHNT and FRNRAP.

This clonotype was observed a handful of times. V usage is TRBV18 and J usage is TRBJ2-7, with 8 bases that match TRBD1. Trimming took 5 bases from V and 3 from J; bases not matched to a gene: 6. CDR1 and CDR2 from the germline V gene are KGHSH and LQKENI. This CDR3 comprises 14 residues. CDR3 sequence (DNA): TGTGCCAGCTCAGACCCGGGACAGGACTACGAGCAGTACTTC. Residues: CASSDPGQDYEQYF.

Turning to this clonotype: A much more abundant neighbour one base away suggests this may be a read error. The chain links TRBV12-3 or TRBV12-4 to TRBJ2-1; 7 bases are shared with TRBD2. CDR3 length equals 15 residues. DNA for the CDR3: TGTGCCAGCAGTTTAGGCGGGGGAGCCTACAATCAGCAGTTCTTC. Amino acids: CASSLGGGAYNQQFF.